These T cell receptor beta chains were read from a single sample in a study of early T cells in non-severe SARS-CoV-2 infection. TCRdb ran MiXCR on the 5' RACE reads and lists one entry per CDR3 protein. The sample holds fewer than 60,000 distinct CDR3 sequences, 8% to 13% seen once. Sequencing input: whole blood. The receptors were gathered from an adult who was a healthcare worker with PCR-confirmed SARS-CoV-2 infection or an uninfected control (not recorded which). Each CDR3 is given with its conserved first and last residue. The order of the fields is clone size, J gene, V gene, D gene, CDR3 protein, CDR3 DNA. D genes are given only for firm matches. Clone size is stated in some rows and not others, as once, few, many or a class when expanded.

size: many; J: TRBJ1-1; V: TRBV5-1; D: TRBD1; CDR3: CASSIGQGMNTEAFF; DNA: TGCGCCAGCAGCATAGGACAGGGAATGAACACTGAAGCTTTCTTT
size: many; J: TRBJ2-3; V: TRBV9; D: -; CDR3: CASSDRVSHTDTQYF; DNA: TGTGCCAGCAGCGACCGGGTCTCCCACACAGATACGCAGTATTTT
size: -; J: TRBJ1-1; V: TRBV28; D: TRBD1; CDR3: CASRESKGTGYHTEAFF; DNA: TGTGCCAGCAGGGAGAGTAAAGGGACAGGGTATCACACTGAAGCTTTCTTT
size: -; J: TRBJ2-5; V: TRBV5-4; D: -; CDR3: CASSFGREETQYF; DNA: TGTGCCAGCAGCTTCGGCAGGGAAGAGACCCAGTACTTC
size: many; J: TRBJ1-1; V: TRBV4-2; D: -; CDR3: CASSQDPRGLSEAFF; DNA: TGTGCCAGCAGCCAAGATCCCCGGGGGCTAAGTGAAGCTTTCTTT
size: -; J: TRBJ2-1; V: TRBV28; D: -; CDR3: CASRDPLGANEQFF; DNA: TGTGCCAGCAGGGACCCGTTGGGGGCTAATGAGCAGTTCTTC
size: many; J: TRBJ2-6; V: TRBV12-3/TRBV12-4; D: -; CDR3: CASSLLGSGANVLTF; DNA: TGTGCCAGCAGTTTGTTAGGGTCTGGGGCCAACGTCCTGACTTTC
size: many; J: TRBJ2-3; V: TRBV21-1; D: -; CDR3: CASSKGHPGKSSTDTQYF; DNA: TGTGCCAGCAGCAAAGGGCATCCTGGAAAATCTAGCACAGATACGCAGTATTTT
size: -; J: TRBJ1-3; V: TRBV12-3/TRBV12-4; D: -; CDR3: CASSFSATSGNTIYF; DNA: TGTGCCAGCAGTTTTTCGGCAACTTCTGGAAACACCATATATTTT
size: -; J: TRBJ2-1; V: TRBV20-1; D: TRBD1; CDR3: CSARRGQGASNEQFF; DNA: TGCAGTGCTAGACGGGGACAGGGGGCTTCAAATGAGCAGTTCTTC
size: many; J: TRBJ2-1; V: TRBV6-6; D: TRBD2; CDR3: CASSYSLTSGENNEQFF; DNA: TGTGCCAGCAGTTACTCGCTAACTAGCGGGGAAAACAATGAGCAGTTCTTC
size: -; J: TRBJ2-7; V: TRBV25-1; D: TRBD2; CDR3: CASSTTSGGVLKYEQYF; DNA: TGTGCCAGCAGTACCACTAGCGGGGGGGTATTGAAGTACGAGCAGTACTTC
size: -; J: TRBJ2-1; V: TRBV11-2; D: -; CDR3: CASSSTWPDNEQFF; DNA: TGTGCCAGCAGCTCCACCTGGCCGGACAATGAGCAGTTCTTC
size: few; J: TRBJ2-2; V: TRBV30; D: -; CDR3: CACPMFSTGELFF; DNA: TGTGCCTGCCCCATGTTTAGCACCGGGGAGCTGTTTTTT
size: many; J: TRBJ2-6; V: TRBV24-1; D: TRBD1; CDR3: CATDPGTGVGSGANVLTF; DNA: TGTGCCACCGACCCCGGGACAGGGGTCGGATCTGGGGCCAACGTCCTGACTTTC
size: many; J: TRBJ1-5; V: TRBV5-5; D: -; CDR3: CASSLGAGNQPQHF; DNA: TGTGCCAGCAGCTTAGGGGCAGGGAATCAGCCCCAGCATTTT
size: many; J: TRBJ1-1; V: TRBV9; D: -; CDR3: CASSPGAKNTEAFF; DNA: TGTGCCAGCAGCCCCGGCGCAAAGAACACTGAAGCTTTCTTT
size: many; J: TRBJ2-5; V: TRBV20-1; D: -; CDR3: CSAPSRGGMRPETQYF; DNA: TGCAGTGCCCCCAGTAGAGGGGGGATGAGGCCAGAGACCCAGTACTTC
size: -; J: TRBJ1-1; V: TRBV30; D: -; CDR3: CAWSRNRETEAFF; DNA: TGTGCCTGGAGTCGCAACAGGGAAACTGAAGCTTTCTTT
size: many; J: TRBJ1-1; V: TRBV6-6; D: -; CDR3: CASTPFGLKGTEAFF; DNA: TGTGCCAGCACCCCCTTCGGCCTAAAGGGCACTGAAGCTTTCTTT
size: -; J: TRBJ2-1; V: TRBV12-3/TRBV12-4; D: -; CDR3: CASQNIRNEQFF; DNA: TGTGCCAGCCAAAACATCCGAAATGAGCAGTTCTTC
size: many; J: TRBJ2-7; V: TRBV27; D: TRBD2; CDR3: CASSPSGGPAYEQYF; DNA: TGTGCCAGCAGTCCAAGCGGGGGGCCAGCCTACGAGCAGTACTTC
size: many; J: TRBJ1-3; V: TRBV18; D: TRBD1; CDR3: CASSPVGQVGSSGNTIYF; DNA: TGTGCCAGCTCACCGGTCGGACAGGTCGGAAGCTCTGGAAACACCATATATTTT
size: many; J: TRBJ1-5; V: TRBV11-2; D: -; CDR3: CASSLGNQPQHF; DNA: TGTGCCAGCAGCCTAGGGAATCAGCCCCAGCATTTT
size: many; J: TRBJ2-5; V: TRBV10-3; D: -; CDR3: CAISVSEAQETQYF; DNA: TGTGCCATCTCCGTTAGCGAGGCCCAAGAGACCCAGTACTTC
size: few; J: TRBJ2-3; V: TRBV7-2; D: TRBD2; CDR3: CASSLIPAGGPTDTQYF; DNA: TGTGCCAGCAGCTTAATTCCAGCGGGAGGGCCAACAGATACGCAGTATTTT
size: many; J: TRBJ1-2; V: TRBV12-3/TRBV12-4; D: -; CDR3: CASSLGTGKHYGYTF; DNA: TGTGCCAGCAGTTTAGGGACTGGAAAGCACTATGGCTACACCTTC
size: many; J: TRBJ1-2; V: TRBV4-2; D: -; CDR3: CASRPTPGDFGYGYTF; DNA: TGTGCCAGCAGACCCACTCCAGGGGATTTTGGCTATGGCTACACCTTC
size: -; J: TRBJ1-1; V: TRBV6-5; D: TRBD1; CDR3: CASSYATGGWTEAFF; DNA: TGTGCCAGCAGTTACGCAACAGGGGGCTGGACTGAAGCTTTCTTT
size: -; J: TRBJ2-5; V: TRBV29-1; D: -; CDR3: CSVETAVEETQYF; DNA: TGCAGCGTTGAAACAGCAGTTGAAGAGACCCAGTACTTC
size: few; J: TRBJ2-1; V: TRBV4-3; D: -; CDR3: CASSQDGGNEQFF; DNA: TGCGCCAGCAGCCAAGACGGGGGAAATGAGCAGTTCTTC
size: few; J: TRBJ2-7; V: TRBV7-9; D: TRBD2; CDR3: CASSPDPGTSGGTYEQYF; DNA: TGTGCCAGCAGCCCCGACCCCGGGACTAGCGGGGGGACCTACGAGCAGTACTTC
size: -; J: TRBJ2-1; V: TRBV5-1; D: TRBD2; CDR3: CASSPGLAGDNEQFF; DNA: TGCGCCAGCAGCCCAGGACTAGCGGGAGATAATGAGCAGTTCTTC
size: few; J: TRBJ2-7; V: TRBV5-4; D: TRBD2; CDR3: CASSYPGLAGVLF; DNA: TGTGCCAGCAGCTATCCAGGACTAGCGGGGGTCCTCTTC
size: few; J: TRBJ1-2; V: TRBV20-1; D: -; CDR3: CSASSPAGTRERYTF; DNA: TGCAGTGCCAGTTCGCCAGCCGGGACACGGGAACGCTACACCTTC
size: -; J: TRBJ1-4; V: TRBV18; D: -; CDR3: CASSPKADPNEKLFF; DNA: TGTGCCAGCTCACCAAAGGCGGATCCTAATGAAAAACTGTTTTTT
size: many; J: TRBJ2-2; V: TRBV16; D: -; CDR3: CASSQFTGTGELFF; DNA: TGTGCCAGCAGCCAATTTACGGGAACCGGGGAGCTGTTTTTT
size: many; J: TRBJ2-7; V: TRBV4-2; D: -; CDR3: CASSQVGRSGWSNEQYF; DNA: TGTGCCAGCAGCCAAGTCGGTCGGTCTGGGTGGTCCAACGAGCAGTACTTC
size: many; J: TRBJ2-7; V: TRBV4-2; D: -; CDR3: CASSQASSSGTLYEQYF; DNA: TGTGCCAGCAGCCAAGCCTCCTCGAGCGGGACACTTTACGAGCAGTACTTC
size: few; J: TRBJ2-5; V: TRBV20-1; D: TRBD2; CDR3: CSASGGRQETQYF; DNA: TGCAGTGCTAGCGGCGGGAGGCAAGAGACCCAGTACTTC
size: many; J: TRBJ1-4; V: TRBV4-3; D: -; CDR3: CASSQGQRREKLFF; DNA: TGCGCCAGCAGCCAAGGCCAACGGAGGGAAAAACTGTTTTTT
size: many; J: TRBJ2-1; V: TRBV6-2/TRBV6-3; D: -; CDR3: CASSYSSRGNEQFF; DNA: TGTGCCAGCAGTTACTCGAGTAGGGGCAATGAGCAGTTCTTC
size: -; J: TRBJ2-7; V: TRBV13; D: -; CDR3: CASSSGIHEQYF; DNA: TGTGCCAGCAGCTCAGGGATCCACGAGCAGTACTTC
size: -; J: TRBJ2-5; V: TRBV5-6; D: -; CDR3: CASSLTVQETQYF; DNA: TGTGCCAGCAGCTTGACAGTCCAAGAGACCCAGTACTTC
size: many; J: TRBJ2-7; V: TRBV20-1; D: -; CDR3: CSARTGGTYEQYF; DNA: TGCAGTGCTAGAACGGGCGGCACCTACGAGCAGTACTTC
size: many; J: TRBJ1-4; V: TRBV11-2; D: TRBD1; CDR3: CASSPVGQGEKLFF; DNA: TGTGCCAGCAGCCCAGTGGGACAGGGTGAAAAACTGTTTTTT
size: -; J: TRBJ1-5; V: TRBV12-3/TRBV12-4; D: -; CDR3: CASSLDVQQPQHF; DNA: TGTGCCAGCAGTTTGGACGTTCAACAGCCCCAGCATTTT
size: many; J: TRBJ2-3; V: TRBV7-8; D: -; CDR3: CASSRGWSADTQYF; DNA: TGTGCCAGCAGCCGCGGATGGAGCGCAGATACGCAGTATTTT
size: -; J: TRBJ2-7; V: TRBV2; D: -; CDR3: CASTARRGADEQYF; DNA: TGTGCCAGCACTGCTAGGAGGGGGGCCGACGAGCAGTACTTC
size: many; J: TRBJ2-3; V: TRBV7-2; D: -; CDR3: CASSYLDTQYF; DNA: TGTGCCAGCAGCTACCTAGATACGCAGTATTTT